This is a list of T cell receptor beta chains from one sample in a study of T-cell reconstitution after alpha-beta-depleted transplantation in children. TCRdb itself ran the PCR reads through MiXCR, one entry per CDR3 protein. The data contain fewer than 550,000 distinct CDR3 sequences, roughly 11% of them singletons. Sample: PBMCs, mostly from graft donor cells, taken 180 days after TCRalphabeta/CD19-depleted stem cell transplant. These receptors originate from a female patient aged 2-9 years who had a stem cell transplant for aplastic anemia, so the T cells may come from the graft donor. CDR3s include the opening cysteine and the closing phenylalanine or tryptophan. The order of the fields is V gene, clone size, D gene, J gene, CDR3 protein, CDR3 DNA. The D gene is left open where the match is weak. Clone size appears in some rows only: once, few, many, or a class for an expanded clone.

TRBV7-9,-,-,TRBJ2-1,CASSPAKGGDYNEQFF,TGTGCCAGCAGCCCCGCCAAGGGCGGGGACTACAATGAGCAGTTCTTC
TRBV7-9,-,-,TRBJ2-4,CASSLFVYGENIQYF,TGTGCCAGCAGCTTATTCGTCTATGGAGAAAACATTCAGTACTTC
TRBV6-5,few,-,TRBJ2-2,CASRVTWASNTGELFF,TGTGCCAGCAGAGTTACTTGGGCGTCGAACACCGGGGAGCTGTTTTTT
TRBV28,many,TRBD1,TRBJ2-4,CASSFAGTGFKNIQYF,TGTGCCAGCAGTTTTGCCGGGACAGGGTTTAAAAACATTCAGTACTTC
TRBV6-2/TRBV6-3,-,-,TRBJ2-1,CASSYSGEWTYNEQFF,TGTGCCAGCAGTTACTCCGGGGAGTGGACCTACAATGAGCAGTTCTTC
TRBV6-1,-,-,TRBJ2-2,CASKFSRDTGELFF,TGTGCCAGCAAATTTAGCAGGGACACCGGGGAGCTGTTTTTT
TRBV7-9,few,TRBD2,TRBJ2-7,CASSRLAVTSSYEQYF,TGTGCCAGCAGCCGACTAGCGGTCACCAGCTCCTACGAGCAGTACTTC
TRBV28,-,-,TRBJ2-7,CASNNQGSSYEQYF,TGTGCCAGCAATAATCAGGGGAGCTCCTACGAGCAGTACTTC
TRBV4-3,few,-,TRBJ1-1,CASSQDALQAWRTEAFF,TGCGCCAGCAGCCAAGATGCCCTACAGGCCTGGAGGACTGAAGCTTTCTTT
TRBV7-2,-,-,TRBJ1-3,CASSLAGTHSGNTIYF,TGTGCCAGCAGCTTAGCCGGGACCCACTCTGGAAACACCATATATTTT